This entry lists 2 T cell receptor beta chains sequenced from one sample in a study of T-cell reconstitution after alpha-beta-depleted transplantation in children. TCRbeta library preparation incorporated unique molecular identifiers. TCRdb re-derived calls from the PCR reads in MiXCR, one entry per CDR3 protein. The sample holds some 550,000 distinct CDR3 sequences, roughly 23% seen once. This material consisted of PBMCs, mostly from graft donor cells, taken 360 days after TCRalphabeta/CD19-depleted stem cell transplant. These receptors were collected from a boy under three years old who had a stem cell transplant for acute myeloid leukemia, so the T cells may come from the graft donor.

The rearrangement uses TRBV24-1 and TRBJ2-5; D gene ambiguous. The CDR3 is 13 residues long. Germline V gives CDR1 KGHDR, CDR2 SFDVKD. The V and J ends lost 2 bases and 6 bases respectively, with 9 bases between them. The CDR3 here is CATSDWVLKTQYF. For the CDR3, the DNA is TGTGCCACCAGTGATTGGGTACTGAAGACCCAGTACTTC.

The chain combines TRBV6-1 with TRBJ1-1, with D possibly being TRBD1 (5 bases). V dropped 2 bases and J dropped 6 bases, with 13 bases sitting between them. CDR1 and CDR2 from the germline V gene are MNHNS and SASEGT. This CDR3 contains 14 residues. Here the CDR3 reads CASSEPGRKSEAFF. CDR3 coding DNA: TGTGCCAGCAGTGAACCAGGGCGAAAGTCTGAAGCTTTCTTT.